The 30 T cell receptor beta chains presented below share a single source sample, sequenced in a study of blood T cell repertoires in COVID-19. Method: immunoSEQ multiplex PCR; TCRdb's copy keeps in-frame clones and lacks some. This table has over 200,000 clones, 80% to 90% appearing once. The specimen sequenced was PBMCs or T cells enriched from blood (not recorded which). These TCRs come from a woman aged 30 to 39 who had been exposed to COVID-19.

The V gene is TRBV10-3, the J gene TRBJ2-1, with a tentative D call TRBD2 (6 bases). Germline V gene data show CDR1 as ENHRY and CDR2 as SYGVKD. Deletions cut 4 bases from V and 8 bases from J, with 15 bases between. The CDR3 is 14 amino acids. This CDR3 is CAISVTGDSYEQFF. The CDR3 DNA sequence: TGTGCCATCAGTGTTACGGGAGACAGCTATGAGCAGTTCTTC.

CDR3 DNA sequence: TGCGCCAGCAGTCGGGAGGGACAGGGATTTTTCGAGCAGTACTTC. It translates to CASSREGQGFFEQYF. The chain has TRBV23-1 and TRBJ2-7; 9 positions match TRBD1. TRBV23-1 is an ORF, with its function uncertain. The length of the CDR3 is 15 residues. J was trimmed by 6 bases and V by 4 bases; bases with no gene match: 10.

This chain connects TRBV7-3 to TRBJ2-1; 7 bases match TRBD2. Germline-derived CDR1 and CDR2 are SGHTA and FQGTGA. The CDR3 runs 18 residues. V was clipped by 6 bases and J by 3 bases; unmatched bases: 17. CDR3 amino acids: CASSFKTSSPPFYNEQFF. Written as DNA, the CDR3 is TGTGCCAGCAGTTTTAAGACTAGCTCTCCACCTTTCTACAATGAGCAGTTCTTC.

The V and J genes are TRBV7-3 and TRBJ2-3, with 12 bases identical to TRBD2. V gave up 5 bases and J gave up 4 bases; unmatched junction bases: 10. Germline lookup yields CDR1 SGHTA and CDR2 FQGTGA. The CDR3 has 17 amino acids. The DNA for the CDR3 is TGTGCCAGCAGCCTCCGGACTAGCGGGATTGAGGCAGATACGCAGTATTTT. Protein: CASSLRTSGIEADTQYF.

The chain employs TRBV10-3 and TRBJ1-1; 8 bases are a match to TRBD1. After removal of 4 bases from V and 1 base from J, the junction contained 5 bases not matched to a gene. From germline, CDR1 is ENHRY and CDR2 SYGVKD. The length of the CDR3 is 15 residues. The CDR3 here is CAISGLTGANTEAFF. The DNA for the CDR3 is TGTGCCATCAGTGGGCTGACAGGGGCGAACACTGAAGCTTTCTTT.

V is TRBV11-2 and J is TRBJ1-1; D is undetermined. Germline V gene lookup returns CDR1 SGHAT and CDR2 FQNNGV. Trimming cost V 2 bases and J 1 base, with 11 bases left between them. The CDR3 runs 15 residues. CDR3 in DNA: TGTGCCAGCAGCTTAATCGTGTCTCGGAACACTGAAGCTTTCTTT. This sequence encodes CASSLIVSRNTEAFF.

This clone turned up a few times. This chain connects TRBV9 to TRBJ1-2, with 8 bases identical to TRBD1. Germline values: CDR1 SGDLS, CDR2 YYNGEE. This CDR3 comprises 13 residues. V shed 7 bases and J 4 bases; nucleotides not matched to a gene: 6. The chain's CDR3 is CASGDRRSYGYTF. DNA for the CDR3: TGTGCCAGCGGGGACAGGCGAAGCTATGGCTACACCTTC.

In its sample, this clone was seen once. This sequence joins TRBV20-1 and TRBJ1-2; D call uncertain. This CDR3 region has 13 residues. Per the germline V gene, CDR1 is DFQATT and CDR2 is SNEGSKA (reference sequence). Trimming took off 3 bases at V and 8 bases at J, with 16 bases between the two ends. CDR3 in amino acids: CSASMWEGRGYTF. The DNA of the CDR3 is TGCAGTGCTAGTATGTGGGAGGGCCGAGGCTACACCTTC.

This chain uses TRBV28 with TRBJ1-1; D is perhaps TRBD1 (6 bases). V lost 4 bases, J lost 1 base, and 13 bases lay in between. CDR1 is MDHEN, CDR2 SYDVKM, per germline. The CDR3 is made up of 15 amino acids. CDR3 in DNA: TGTGCCAGCAGTTGGGCAGGGGCTACGAACACTGAAGCTTTCTTT. Its translation is CASSWAGATNTEAFF.

The chain uses TRBV29-1 and TRBJ1-1, with a tentative D call TRBD1 (5 bases). Germline assignment: CDR1 SQVTM and CDR2 ANQGSEA. CDR3 size: 14 residues. Between the trimmed V and J ends, which lost 4 bases and 4 bases, there was a span of 16 bases. Written as DNA, the CDR3 is TGCAGCGTTGTTGGCCACCAGGGAGGCACTGAAGCTTTCTTT. This sequence encodes CSVVGHQGGTEAFF.

The chain links TRBV7-3 to TRBJ2-1; 9 positions match TRBD2. V was clipped by 2 bases and J by 9 bases; unmatched bases: 8. CDR3 length equals 15 residues. Germline loops: CDR1 SGHTA, CDR2 FQGTGA. The CDR3 coding sequence is TGTGCCAGCAGCTTAGTAGCGGGAGAGGTAGGTGAGCAGTTCTTC. This sequence encodes CASSLVAGEVGEQFF.

V usage is TRBV2 and J usage is TRBJ2-2; no clear D gene. The CDR3 runs 15 residues. CDR1 is SNHLY, CDR2 FYNNEI, per germline. Trimming removed 3 bases at V and 2 bases at J, with 10 bases between. Here the CDR3 reads CASSEHTPNTGELFF. CDR3 DNA: TGTGCCAGCAGTGAGCATACTCCCAACACCGGGGAGCTGTTTTTT.

The V and J genes are TRBV2 and TRBJ2-7; the D gene is possibly TRBD1 (6 bases). The CDR3 consists of 13 residues. The germline V gene encodes CDR1 SNHLY and CDR2 FYNNEI. V lost 5 bases, J lost 4 bases, and 12 bases lay in between. The CDR3 sequence is CASSSTGWYEQYF. The CDR3 nucleotides read TGTGCCAGCAGTTCAACAGGGTGGTACGAGCAGTACTTC. Variable domain in full (rest from reference TRBV2 and TRBJ2-7): EPEVTQTPSHQVTQMGQEVILRCVPISNHLYFYWYRQILGQKVEFLVSFYNNEISEKSEIFDDQFSVERPDGSNFTLKIRSTKLEDSAMYFCASSSTGWYEQYFGPGTRLTVT.

The rearrangement links TRBV12-5 to TRBJ1-5, with D possibly TRBD1 on 6 matching bases. Trimming left V 1 base short and J 4 bases short, with 8 bases between. CDR1 and CDR2 (germline): LGHNT, FRNRAP. The CDR3 sequence is 14 residues long. The CDR3 spells CASGLGTANQPQHF. The CDR3 region has the DNA TGTGCTAGTGGTTTGGGGACAGCTAATCAGCCCCAGCATTTT.

This clone was detected only once. The chain recombines TRBV30 with TRBJ1-1; D is unclear. From germline, CDR1 is GTSNPN and CDR2 SVGIG (reference sequence). The V end was cut by 3 bases, the J end by 6 bases, with 14 bases between. The CDR3 consists of 13 residues. The CDR3 DNA follows: TGTGCCTGGAGAGCTACAACGCGGGCTGAAGCTTTCTTT. This codes for CAWRATTRAEAFF.

The chain joins TRBV6-2 or TRBV6-3 to TRBJ2-1; 11 nucleotides match TRBD1. J lost 7 bases, V lost 2 bases, and 7 bases had no gene match. Germline V lookup: CDR1 MNHEY, CDR2 SVGEGT. The CDR3 loop spans 16 amino acids. CDR3 bases: TGTGCCAGCAGTTACCCAACCGGGACAGGGGGAAATGAGCAGTTCTTC. Its protein is CASSYPTGTGGNEQFF.

This clone was recorded only once. The CDR3 sequence: CASSMTGGYEQYF. The CDR3 DNA reads TGTGCCAGTAGTATGACAGGAGGATACGAGCAGTACTTC. The chain employs TRBV19 and TRBJ2-7, with D maybe TRBD1 (6 bases). The V gene's germline CDR1 is LNHDA and CDR2 SQIVND (reference sequence). The germline V and J ends were trimmed by 3 bases and 4 bases, with 10 bases remaining between them. This CDR3 spans 13 amino acids.

The chain carries TRBV23-1 and TRBJ1-1, with D unresolved. TRBV23-1 is recorded as an ORF, its role being uncertain. Trimming took off 10 bases at V and 1 base at J, with 16 bases between the two ends. This CDR3 has 14 amino acids. The CDR3: CATPRVGKNTEAFF. The CDR3 coding sequence is TGCGCCACCCCCCGGGTAGGAAAGAACACTGAAGCTTTCTTT.

V gene TRBV19 combines with J gene TRBJ1-5; 11 bases are a match to TRBD1. Germline V CDR1 and CDR2: LNHDA, SQIVND (reference sequence). CDR3 length equals 13 residues. After removal of 6 bases from V and 10 bases from J, the junction contained 5 bases not matched to a gene. The CDR3 region has the DNA TGTGCCAGTAGCACCGGACAGGGGGCACCCCAGCATTTT. It yields the protein CASSTGQGAPQHF.

V is TRBV30 and J is TRBJ1-1; D uncertain. The germline V and J ends were trimmed by 4 bases and 5 bases, with 11 bases remaining between them. The CDR3 is made up of 12 amino acids. CDR1 GTSNPN and CDR2 SVGIG come from the germline V gene (reference sequence). CDR3 DNA sequence: TGTGCCTGGATTAATGGAGGGACTGAAGCTTTCTTT. It specifies CAWINGGTEAFF.

The chain has TRBV12-3 or TRBV12-4 and TRBJ1-5; D unresolved. This CDR3 region has 13 residues. V lost 6 bases, J lost 1 base, and 7 bases lay in between. CDR3 coding DNA: TGTGCCAGCAGGAGCAGGAGCAATCAGCCCCAGCATTTT. Its translation is CASRSRSNQPQHF.

The chain recombines TRBV9 with TRBJ2-3; TRBD2 matches at 13 bases. The ends lost 5 bases at V and 4 bases at J; junction bases unmatched: 4. The CDR3 sequence is 15 residues long. The V gene's germline CDR1 is SGDLS and CDR2 YYNGEE. CDR3 protein: CASSRTSGRADTQYF. The CDR3 coding sequence is TGTGCCAGCAGTCGGACTAGCGGGAGAGCAGATACGCAGTATTTT.

The chain recombines TRBV5-1 with TRBJ1-6, with D hard to call. This CDR3 has 13 amino acids. V gave up 3 bases and J gave up 9 bases, with 10 bases separating them. Per germline, CDR1 SGHRS and CDR2 YFSETQ. The CDR3 sequence is CASSSQAGSPLHF. CDR3 nucleotide sequence: TGCGCCAGCAGCTCCCAGGCGGGTTCACCCCTCCACTTT.

This clone was seen just once. The V call is TRBV2, the J call TRBJ2-1; D gene ambiguous. The CDR3 is 13 residues long. V was pared by 6 bases and J by 4 bases, with 10 bases between. Germline values: CDR1 SNHLY, CDR2 FYNNEI. Written as DNA, the CDR3 is TGTGCCAGCAGAGCCCCTCCGTACAATGAGCAGTTCTTC. It is translated as CASRAPPYNEQFF.

J is TRBJ2-7 and V is TRBV19, with 8 bases aligning to TRBD2. After removal of 3 bases from V and 3 bases from J, the junction contained 10 bases not matched to a gene. The CDR3 covers 16 residues. Germline V gene lookup returns CDR1 LNHDA and CDR2 SQIVND (reference sequence). In DNA, the CDR3 is TGTGCCAGTAGTATCGCTCCCGGGAGGGGAGGCTACGAGCAGTACTTC. Translated: CASSIAPGRGGYEQYF.

The CDR3 here is CASSLVGQLNTEAFF. Written as DNA, the CDR3 is TGTGCCAGCAGCTTAGTAGGACAGTTGAACACTGAAGCTTTCTTT. V gene TRBV11-2 combines with J gene TRBJ1-1; D might be TRBD1 (6 bases). Trimming stripped 1 base from V and 0 bases from J, with 9 bases between. The CDR3 sequence is 15 residues long. Germline V gives CDR1 SGHAT, CDR2 FQNNGV.

CDR3 region: CASSLPDRGPGYTF. The DNA for the CDR3 is TGTGCCAGCAGTTTACCCGACAGGGGGCCTGGCTACACCTTC. This chain uses TRBV28 with TRBJ1-2, with TRBD1 matching 10 bases. Germline CDR1 and CDR2: MDHEN and SYDVKM. The trim removed 2 bases at V and 7 bases at J, leaving 4 bases unmatched. The CDR3 covers 14 residues.

The rearrangement links TRBV6-5 to TRBJ2-5; possibly TRBD1 for D (5 bases). There are 13 residues in the CDR3. V was clipped by 5 bases and J by 5 bases, with 12 bases between them. Germline V CDR1 and CDR2: MNHEY, SVGAGI. The CDR3 DNA follows: TGTGCCAGCAGTACCACAGCAGGGGAGACCCAGTACTTC. Amino acid sequence: CASSTTAGETQYF.

The V call is TRBV29-1, the J call TRBJ1-2, with 8 bases matching TRBD1. The CDR3 covers 13 residues. V lost 2 bases, J lost 8 bases, and 7 bases stayed unmatched. Germline assignment: CDR1 SQVTM and CDR2 ANQGSEA. CDR3 loop: CSVEPQGARGYTF. The CDR3 region has the DNA TGCAGCGTTGAACCCCAGGGGGCGCGGGGCTACACCTTC.

The genes are TRBV6-5 and TRBJ2-1, with TRBD1 matching 9 bases. Germline V gives CDR1 MNHEY, CDR2 SVGAGI. The V gene end was trimmed by 6 bases and the J gene end by 8 bases; junction bases not matched to a gene: 8. The CDR3 spans 14 residues. DNA of the CDR3: TGTGCCAGCAGAAGAACAGGGGGCGGAGATGAGCAGTTCTTC. Its translation: CASRRTGGGDEQFF.